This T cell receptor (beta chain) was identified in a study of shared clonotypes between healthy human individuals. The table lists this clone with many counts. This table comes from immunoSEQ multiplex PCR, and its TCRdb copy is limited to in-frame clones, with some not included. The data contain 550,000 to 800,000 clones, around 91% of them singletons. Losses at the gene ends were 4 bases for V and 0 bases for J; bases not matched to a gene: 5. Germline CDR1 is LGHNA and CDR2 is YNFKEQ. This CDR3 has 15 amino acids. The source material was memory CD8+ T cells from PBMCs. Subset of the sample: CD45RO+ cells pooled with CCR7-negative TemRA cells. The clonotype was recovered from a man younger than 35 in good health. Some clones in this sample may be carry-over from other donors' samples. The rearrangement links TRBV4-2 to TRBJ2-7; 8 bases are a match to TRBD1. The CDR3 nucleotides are TGTGCCAGCAGCCCAACAGGGGGTCGCTCCTACGAGCAGTACTTC. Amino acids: CASSPTGGRSYEQYF.